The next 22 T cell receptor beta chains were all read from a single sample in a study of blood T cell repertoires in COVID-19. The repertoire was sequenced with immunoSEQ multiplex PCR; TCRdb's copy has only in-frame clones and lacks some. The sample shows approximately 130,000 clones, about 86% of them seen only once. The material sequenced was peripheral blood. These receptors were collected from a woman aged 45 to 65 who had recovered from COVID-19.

CDR3 nucleotides: TGCGCCAGCAGCCAAGCCCCTTTCCGACTAGCGGGAGCCTACGAGCAGTACTTC. This sequence encodes CASSQAPFRLAGAYEQYF. This chain joins TRBV4-1 and TRBJ2-7, with 12 bases identical to TRBD2. In germline, CDR1 is MGHRA, CDR2 YSYEKL. The CDR3 runs to 18 residues. J lost 2 bases, V lost 1 base, and 9 bases had no gene match.

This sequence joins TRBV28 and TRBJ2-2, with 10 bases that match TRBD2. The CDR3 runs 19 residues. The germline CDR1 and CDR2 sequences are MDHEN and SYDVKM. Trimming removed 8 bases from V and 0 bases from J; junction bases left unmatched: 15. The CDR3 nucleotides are TGTGCCAGCCGAAAAAGGACTAGCGGAAAGTTCGCGAACACCGGGGAGCTGTTTTTT. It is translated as CASRKRTSGKFANTGELFF.

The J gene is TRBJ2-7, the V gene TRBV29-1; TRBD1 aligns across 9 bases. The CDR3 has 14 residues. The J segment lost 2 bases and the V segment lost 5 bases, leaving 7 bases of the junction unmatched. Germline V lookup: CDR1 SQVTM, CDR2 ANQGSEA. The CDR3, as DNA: TGCAGCGTTACAAAGGGACAGGGAGCCTACGAGCAGTACTTC. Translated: CSVTKGQGAYEQYF.

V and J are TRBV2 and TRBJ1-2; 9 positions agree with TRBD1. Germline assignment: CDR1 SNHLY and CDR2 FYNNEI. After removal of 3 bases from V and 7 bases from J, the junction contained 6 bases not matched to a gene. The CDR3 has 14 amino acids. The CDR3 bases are TGTGCCAGCAGTGACTCGACAGGGGGGGGTGGCTACACCTTC. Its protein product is CASSDSTGGGGYTF.

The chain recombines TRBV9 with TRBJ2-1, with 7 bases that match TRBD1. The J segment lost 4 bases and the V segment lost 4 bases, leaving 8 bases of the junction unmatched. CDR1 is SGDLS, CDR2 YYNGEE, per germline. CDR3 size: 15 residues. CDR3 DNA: TGTGCCAGCAGCTCTCGGACAGGAAAATACAATGAGCAGTTCTTC. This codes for CASSSRTGKYNEQFF.

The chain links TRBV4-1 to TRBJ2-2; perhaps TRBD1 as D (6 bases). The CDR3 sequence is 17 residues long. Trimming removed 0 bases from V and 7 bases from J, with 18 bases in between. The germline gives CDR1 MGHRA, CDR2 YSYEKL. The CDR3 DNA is TGCGCCAGCAGCCAAGACGAGGGGGTCTTGGGCCTCGGGGAGCTGTTTTTT. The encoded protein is CASSQDEGVLGLGELFF.

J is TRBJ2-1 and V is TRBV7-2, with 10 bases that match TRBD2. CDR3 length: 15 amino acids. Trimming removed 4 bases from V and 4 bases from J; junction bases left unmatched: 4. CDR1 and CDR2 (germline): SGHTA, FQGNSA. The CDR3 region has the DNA TGTGCCAGCAGCTCCAAGCGGGGGGGTTACAATGAGCAGTTCTTC. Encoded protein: CASSSKRGGYNEQFF.

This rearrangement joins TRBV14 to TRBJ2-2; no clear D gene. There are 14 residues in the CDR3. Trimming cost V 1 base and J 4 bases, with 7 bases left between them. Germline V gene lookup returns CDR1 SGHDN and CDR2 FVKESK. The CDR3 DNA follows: TGTGCCAGCAGCCAAGTTGGCGGCACCGGGGAGCTGTTTTTT. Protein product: CASSQVGGTGELFF.

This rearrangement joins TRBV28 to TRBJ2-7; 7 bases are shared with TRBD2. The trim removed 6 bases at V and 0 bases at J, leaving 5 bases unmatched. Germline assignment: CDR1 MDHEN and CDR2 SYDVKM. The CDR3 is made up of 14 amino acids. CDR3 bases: TGTGCCAGCAGCCCCAGCGGGACCTCCTACGAGCAGTACTTC. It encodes CASSPSGTSYEQYF.

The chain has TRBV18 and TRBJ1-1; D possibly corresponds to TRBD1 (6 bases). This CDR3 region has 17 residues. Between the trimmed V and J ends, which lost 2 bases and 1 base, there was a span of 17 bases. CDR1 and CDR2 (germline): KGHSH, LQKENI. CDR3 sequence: CASSPRTPRGTNTEAFF. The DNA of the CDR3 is TGTGCCAGCTCACCAAGGACCCCTAGGGGGACGAACACTGAAGCTTTCTTT.

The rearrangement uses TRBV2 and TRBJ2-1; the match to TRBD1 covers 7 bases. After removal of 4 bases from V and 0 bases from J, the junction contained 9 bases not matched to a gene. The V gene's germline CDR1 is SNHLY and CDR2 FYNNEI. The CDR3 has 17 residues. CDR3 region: CASSVLGQLSSYNEQFF. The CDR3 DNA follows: TGTGCCAGCAGTGTCCTGGGACAGCTGAGCTCCTACAATGAGCAGTTCTTC. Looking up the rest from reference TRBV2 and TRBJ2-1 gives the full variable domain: EPEVTQTPSHQVTQMGQEVILRCVPISNHLYFYWYRQILGQKVEFLVSFYNNEISEKSEIFDDQFSVERPDGSNFTLKIRSTKLEDSAMYFCASSVLGQLSSYNEQFFGPGTRLTVL.

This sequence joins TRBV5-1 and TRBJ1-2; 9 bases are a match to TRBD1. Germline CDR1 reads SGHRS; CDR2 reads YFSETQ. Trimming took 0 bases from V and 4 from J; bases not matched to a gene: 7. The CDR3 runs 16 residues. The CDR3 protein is CASSLVVGDRAYGYTF. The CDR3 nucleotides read TGCGCCAGCAGCTTGGTCGTGGGGGACAGGGCCTATGGCTACACCTTC.

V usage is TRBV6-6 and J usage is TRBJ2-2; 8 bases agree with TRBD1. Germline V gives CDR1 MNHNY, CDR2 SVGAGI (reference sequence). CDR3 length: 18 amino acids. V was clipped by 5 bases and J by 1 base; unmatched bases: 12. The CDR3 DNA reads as TGTGCCAGCAGTCCCGAGGCGTGGGGGACAGGGAACACCGGGGAGCTGTTTTTT. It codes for CASSPEAWGTGNTGELFF.

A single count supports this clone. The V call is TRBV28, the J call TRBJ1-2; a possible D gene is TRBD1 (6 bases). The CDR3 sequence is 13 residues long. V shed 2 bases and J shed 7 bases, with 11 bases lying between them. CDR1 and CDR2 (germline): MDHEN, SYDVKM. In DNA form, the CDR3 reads TGTGCCAGCAGTTTAGGGCAGGGGTTTGGCTACACCTTC. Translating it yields CASSLGQGFGYTF.

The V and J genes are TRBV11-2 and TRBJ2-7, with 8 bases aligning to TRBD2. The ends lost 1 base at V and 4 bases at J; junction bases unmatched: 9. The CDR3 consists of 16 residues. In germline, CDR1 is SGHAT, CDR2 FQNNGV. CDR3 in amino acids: CASSLAAGGNPYEQYF. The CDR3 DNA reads TGTGCCAGCAGCTTAGCGGCGGGGGGAAATCCTTACGAGCAGTACTTC.

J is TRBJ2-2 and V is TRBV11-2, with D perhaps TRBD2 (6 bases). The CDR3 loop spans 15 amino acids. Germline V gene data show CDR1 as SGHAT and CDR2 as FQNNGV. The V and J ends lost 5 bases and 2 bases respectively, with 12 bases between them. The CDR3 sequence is CASSGRSGNTGELFF. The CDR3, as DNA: TGTGCCAGCAGCGGCCGTAGCGGAAACACCGGGGAGCTGTTTTTT.

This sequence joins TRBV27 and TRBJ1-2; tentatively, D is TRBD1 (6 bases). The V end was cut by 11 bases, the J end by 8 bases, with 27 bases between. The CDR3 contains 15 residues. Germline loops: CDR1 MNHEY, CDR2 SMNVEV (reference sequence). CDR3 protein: CAWGSTGQTGSGYTF. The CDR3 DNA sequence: TGTGCCTGGGGTTCCACAGGTCAGACAGGTAGCGGCTACACCTTC.

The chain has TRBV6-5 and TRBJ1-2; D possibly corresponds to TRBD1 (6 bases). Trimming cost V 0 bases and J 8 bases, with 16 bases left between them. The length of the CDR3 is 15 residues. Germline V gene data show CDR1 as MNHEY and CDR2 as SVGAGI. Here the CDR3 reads CASSYSGALAGGYTF. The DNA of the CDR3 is TGTGCCAGCAGTTACTCGGGGGCCCTGGCGGGCGGCTACACCTTC.

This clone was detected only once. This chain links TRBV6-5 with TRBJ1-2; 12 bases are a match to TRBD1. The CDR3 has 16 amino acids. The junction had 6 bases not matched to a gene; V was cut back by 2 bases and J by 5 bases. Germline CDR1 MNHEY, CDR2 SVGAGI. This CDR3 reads CASSYPGTGGGYGYTF. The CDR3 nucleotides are TGTGCCAGCAGTTACCCCGGGACAGGGGGCGGTTATGGCTACACCTTC.

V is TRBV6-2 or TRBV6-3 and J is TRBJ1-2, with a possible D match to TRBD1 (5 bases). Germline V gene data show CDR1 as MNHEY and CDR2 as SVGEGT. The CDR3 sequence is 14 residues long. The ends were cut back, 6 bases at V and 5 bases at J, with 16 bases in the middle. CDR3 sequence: CASSVGQGLYGYTF. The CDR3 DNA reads TGTGCCAGCAGCGTGGGGCAGGGTCTTTATGGCTACACCTTC.

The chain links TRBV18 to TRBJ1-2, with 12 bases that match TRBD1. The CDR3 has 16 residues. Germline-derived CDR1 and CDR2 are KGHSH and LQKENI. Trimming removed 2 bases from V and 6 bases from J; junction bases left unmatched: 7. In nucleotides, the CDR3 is TGTGCCAGCTCACCAAGGTTGGGACAGGGGGCGGATGGCTACACCTTC. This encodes CASSPRLGQGADGYTF. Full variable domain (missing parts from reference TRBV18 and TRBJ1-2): NAGVMQNPRHLVRRRGQEARLRCSPMKGHSHVYWYRQLPEEGLKFMVYLQKENIIDESGMPKERFSAEFPKEGPSILRIQQVVRGDSAAYFCASSPRLGQGADGYTFGSGTRLTVV.

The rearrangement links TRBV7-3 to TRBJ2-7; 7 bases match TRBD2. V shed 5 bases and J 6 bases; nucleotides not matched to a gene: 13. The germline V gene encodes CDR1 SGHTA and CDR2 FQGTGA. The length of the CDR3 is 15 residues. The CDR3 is CASSRLGGLVGEQYF. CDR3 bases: TGTGCCAGCAGCCGGTTGGGAGGGTTGGTTGGCGAGCAGTACTTC.